These 25 T cell receptor beta chains were all obtained from the same sample, sequenced in a study of memory CD4+ T cells and cytomegalovirus serostatus. The protocol was immunoSEQ multiplex PCR, while the TCRdb copy is restricted to in-frame clones and leaves out a portion. The sample carries more than 45,000 clones, about 79% recorded once. Single viable CD3+CD4+CD8-CD45RO+ cells were sorted as the memory CD4+ T cells. The material sequenced was memory CD4+ T cells from blood. Receptors were obtained from an adult in good health and CMV-seronegative.

The chain couples TRBV4-1 to TRBJ1-1; D is ambiguous. The germline CDR1 and CDR2 sequences are MGHRA and YSYEKL. The CDR3 consists of 17 residues. V shed 1 base and J shed 0 bases, with 15 bases lying between them. The CDR3 DNA is TGCGCCAGCAGCCAAGGTTCCTTAAGGGAACTGAACACTGAAGCTTTCTTT. It translates to CASSQGSLRELNTEAFF.

This chain joins TRBV19 and TRBJ2-2, with 7 nucleotides matching TRBD1. Germline lookup yields CDR1 LNHDA and CDR2 SQIVND (reference sequence). V lost 3 bases, J lost 3 bases, and 7 bases stayed unmatched. CDR3 size: 16 residues. The CDR3 nucleotides are TGTGCCAGTAGTATTCAGAGGGGGCCCTACACCGGGGAGCTGTTTTTT. Translated: CASSIQRGPYTGELFF.

Notes on this clone: A junction boundary mismatches the germline segment, possibly from a read error. The V and J genes are TRBV5-1 and TRBJ2-3, with D possibly being TRBD1 (6 bases). The CDR3 runs to 15 residues. The germline V gene encodes CDR1 SGHRS and CDR2 YFSETQ. This CDR3 reads CASSSQGVQKDAQYF. The DNA for the CDR3 is TGCGCCAGCAGCTCACAGGGTGTTCAGAAAGATGCGCAGTATTTT. Filled out from reference TRBV5-1 and TRBJ2-3, the complete variable domain reads KAGVTQTPRYLIKTRGQQVTLSCSPISGHRSVSWYQQTPGQGLQFLFEYFSETQRNKGNFPGRFSGRQFSNSRSEMNVSTLELGDSALYLCASSSQGVQKDAQYFGPGTRLTVL.

The gene calls are TRBV2 and TRBJ1-5; unclear D gene. Per germline, CDR1 SNHLY and CDR2 FYNNEI. CDR3 length equals 14 residues. V dropped 6 bases and J dropped 3 bases, with 12 bases sitting between them. The CDR3 here is CASSGDWNNQPQHF. The DNA of the CDR3 is TGTGCCAGCAGCGGGGATTGGAACAATCAGCCCCAGCATTTT.

In regard to this clone: This sample includes further DNA sequences coding for the same CDR3. V gene TRBV29-1 combines with J gene TRBJ1-3, with D perhaps TRBD1 (6 bases). The CDR3 is made up of 12 amino acids. The germline CDR1 and CDR2 sequences are SQVTM and ANQGSEA. V was shortened by 7 bases and J by 1 base, with 8 bases between the two germline ends. The CDR3 DNA reads TGCAGCGGTGGGACATCTGGAAACACCATATATTTT. It specifies CSGGTSGNTIYF.

CDR3 nucleotides: TGTGCCAGCAGCCCCATCCCTCCGGAGCAGTTCTTC. It codes for CASSPIPPEQFF. The chain carries TRBV11-2 and TRBJ2-1; D is uncertain. The CDR3 spans 12 residues. Between the trimmed V and J ends, which lost 5 bases and 10 bases, there was a span of 12 bases. Germline-derived CDR1 and CDR2 are SGHAT and FQNNGV.

Here the CDR3 DNA reads TGTGCCAGCTCACCACAAGACAGGGAGGTCTATGGCTACACCTTC. Residues: CASSPQDREVYGYTF. The genes are TRBV18 and TRBJ1-2; 7 bases are shared with TRBD1. The V gene end was trimmed by 1 base and the J gene end by 4 bases; junction bases not matched to a gene: 6. Germline CDR1 KGHSH, CDR2 LQKENI. This CDR3 is 15 amino acids long.

This chain uses TRBV30 with TRBJ2-7; the D is unclear. The V and J ends lost 3 bases and 1 base respectively, with 10 bases between them. CDR3 length: 13 amino acids. Looked up from germline, CDR1 is GTSNPN and CDR2 is SVGIG (reference sequence). The CDR3 loop reads CAWRALASYEQYF. In DNA, the CDR3 is TGTGCCTGGAGGGCTTTGGCGTCCTACGAGCAGTACTTC.

The rearrangement links TRBV5-1 to TRBJ2-2; TRBD2 matches at 13 bases. Germline CDR1 and CDR2: SGHRS and YFSETQ. J gave up 6 bases and V 3 bases, and 5 bases lay outside the gene matches. CDR3 size: 16 residues. CDR3 sequence (DNA): TGCGCCAGCAGCTGGGGGACTAGCGGGGCTGCCGGGGAGCTGTTTTTT. As protein: CASSWGTSGAAGELFF.

The genes are TRBV2 and TRBJ2-5; TRBD1 aligns across 8 bases. The V segment lost 5 bases and the J segment 3 bases; nucleotides outside the gene matches: 8. Germline CDR1 is SNHLY and CDR2 is FYNNEI. This CDR3 comprises 15 residues. Here the CDR3 DNA reads TGTGCCAGCAGTAAAAGCCCGGGACAGGAAGAGACCCAGTACTTC. Translation gives CASSKSPGQEETQYF.

V is TRBV7-2 and J is TRBJ2-4, with 7 bases fitting TRBD1. CDR3 size: 18 residues. Trimming cost V 5 bases and J 0 bases; bases outside gene matches: 13. Per germline, CDR1 SGHTA and CDR2 FQGNSA. The CDR3 region is CASSPIGGSSLAKNIQYF. The CDR3 DNA reads as TGTGCCAGCAGCCCGATAGGGGGCAGTAGTTTAGCCAAAAACATTCAGTACTTC.

The chain has TRBV18 and TRBJ2-3, with 12 bases matching TRBD2. CDR1 is KGHSH, CDR2 LQKENI, per germline. The J segment lost 5 bases and the V segment lost 3 bases, leaving 6 bases of the junction unmatched. The CDR3 is made up of 16 amino acids. DNA of the CDR3: TGTGCCAGCTCACCTTCACTAGCGGGGGGTGGAGATACGCAGTATTTT. Translated, it gives CASSPSLAGGGDTQYF. Using reference TRBV18 and TRBJ2-3 for the parts outside the CDR3, the full variable domain is NAGVMQNPRHLVRRRGQEARLRCSPMKGHSHVYWYRQLPEEGLKFMVYLQKENIIDESGMPKERFSAEFPKEGPSILRIQQVVRGDSAAYFCASSPSLAGGGDTQYFGPGTRLTVL.

V and J are TRBV7-2 and TRBJ2-7, with 11 bases matching TRBD1. Germline CDR1 and CDR2: SGHTA and FQGNSA. The CDR3 contains 13 residues. V shed 4 bases, J shed 6 bases, and the junction held 2 bases outside the gene matches. The CDR3 sequence: CASSWTGGAEQYF. The CDR3 coding sequence is TGTGCCAGCAGCTGGACAGGGGGCGCCGAGCAGTACTTC. Supplemented by reference TRBV7-2 and TRBJ2-7, the full variable domain reads GAGVSQSPSNKVTEKGKDVELRCDPISGHTALYWYRQSLGQGLEFLIYFQGNSAPDKSGLPSDRFSAERTGGSVSTLTIQRTQQEDSAVYLCASSWTGGAEQYFGPGTRLTVT.

The chain's CDR3 is CASSQGPTDGYTF. DNA of the CDR3: TGTGCCAGCAGCCAAGGACCCACTGACGGCTACACCTTC. This chain joins TRBV4-2 and TRBJ1-2; D unclear. Germline CDR1 reads LGHNA; CDR2 reads YNFKEQ. The CDR3 runs to 13 residues. Trimming took 1 base from V and 8 from J, leaving 11 bases between them.

V usage is TRBV7-2 and J usage is TRBJ2-1; D remains ambiguous. The V gene's germline CDR1 is SGHTA and CDR2 FQGNSA. Trimming took off 5 bases at V and 7 bases at J, with 9 bases between the two ends. The CDR3 is made up of 12 amino acids. This CDR3 is CASSLYTNEQFF. CDR3 DNA: TGTGCCAGCAGCCTATACACGAATGAGCAGTTCTTC.

V and J are TRBV19 and TRBJ1-1, with 9 bases that match TRBD1. This CDR3 spans 14 amino acids. CDR1 and CDR2 from the germline V gene are LNHDA and SQIVND (reference sequence). The junction had 6 bases not matched to a gene; V was cut back by 7 bases and J by 3 bases. The DNA for the CDR3 is TGTGCCAGTAACCCGGACAGGGGAGACACTGAAGCTTTCTTT. Residues: CASNPDRGDTEAFF.

This rearrangement joins TRBV10-3 to TRBJ1-1; 7 bases line up with TRBD1. The CDR3 is made up of 17 amino acids. Germline V gene data show CDR1 as ENHRY and CDR2 as SYGVKD. Unmatched junction bases numbered 18, after V lost 10 bases and J lost 1 base. CDR3 sequence (DNA): TGTGCCAGCAGAGGGGACCACAGGGGTCGGAGGAACACTGAAGCTTTCTTT. Translating gives CASRGDHRGRRNTEAFF.

The chain combines TRBV18 with TRBJ1-1; a possible D gene is TRBD1 (6 bases). The V gene's germline CDR1 is KGHSH and CDR2 LQKENI. Between the trimmed V and J ends, which lost 3 bases and 0 bases, there was a span of 11 bases. The CDR3 contains 15 residues. The CDR3 DNA sequence: TGTGCCAGCTCACCGTCGGGGGCGGTGAACACTGAAGCTTTCTTT. Its translation is CASSPSGAVNTEAFF.

This clone was picked up one time. CDR3 sequence reads: CASSLDRGFKYGYTF. Written as DNA, the CDR3 is TGTGCCAGCAGCTTAGATAGAGGGTTCAAGTATGGCTACACCTTC. V is TRBV7-9 and J is TRBJ1-2, with D hard to call. Trimming cost V 1 base and J 5 bases, with 14 bases left between them. Germline-derived CDR1 and CDR2 are SEHNR and FQNEAQ (reference sequence). This CDR3 spans 15 amino acids. Combining the CDR3 with reference TRBV7-9 and TRBJ1-2 gives the whole variable domain DTGVSQNPRHKITKRGQNVTFRCDPISEHNRLYWYRQTLGQGPEFLTYFQNEAQLEKSRLLSDRFSAERPKGSFSTLEIQRTEQGDSAMYLCASSLDRGFKYGYTFGSGTRLTVV.

The rearrangement joins TRBV5-1 to TRBJ2-4; a weak D match, TRBD1 (6 bases). CDR1 SGHRS and CDR2 YFSETQ come from the germline V gene. V was clipped by 4 bases and J by 1 base, with 15 bases between them. This CDR3 has 16 residues. CDR3: CASSPTGLSAKNIQYF. CDR3 bases: TGCGCCAGCAGCCCAACAGGGTTGTCGGCCAAAAACATTCAGTACTTC. Drawing the rest from reference TRBV5-1 and TRBJ2-4, the complete variable domain is KAGVTQTPRYLIKTRGQQVTLSCSPISGHRSVSWYQQTPGQGLQFLFEYFSETQRNKGNFPGRFSGRQFSNSRSEMNVSTLELGDSALYLCASSPTGLSAKNIQYFGAGTRLSVL.

This chain links TRBV6-1 with TRBJ2-5; 8 bases match TRBD1. The CDR3 totals 15 residues. Unmatched junction bases numbered 8, after V lost 6 bases and J lost 2 bases. Germline V gene data show CDR1 as MNHNS and CDR2 as SASEGT. The CDR3 region has the DNA TGTGCCAGCAGCGTCCGGGACAGGAAACAAGAGACCCAGTACTTC. It is translated as CASSVRDRKQETQYF.

The V call is TRBV5-1, the J call TRBJ1-5, with D unresolved. CDR1 SGHRS and CDR2 YFSETQ come from the germline V gene. The CDR3 is 13 amino acids. Trimming removed 0 bases from V and 5 bases from J, with 6 bases in between. The CDR3 DNA reads TGCGCCAGCAGCTTGGCTCTAGATCAGCCCCAGCATTTT. This codes for CASSLALDQPQHF.

V gene TRBV7-2 combines with J gene TRBJ2-7, with TRBD2 as a possible D gene (6 bases). The CDR3 is 13 residues long. The germline gives CDR1 SGHTA, CDR2 FQGNSA. The V gene lost 5 bases and the J gene lost 5 bases, with 13 bases spanning the gap. The CDR3 region has the DNA TGTGCCAGCAGCCGCCCTGGGGGGAACGAGCAGTACTTC. This translates into CASSRPGGNEQYF.

As to this clone: One end of the junction fails to match germline, which may point to a read error. The chain couples TRBV7-7 to TRBJ2-2; 7 nucleotides agree with TRBD2. CDR1 SSHAT and CDR2 FNYEAQ come from the germline V gene (reference sequence). The CDR3 spans 15 residues. CDR3 in amino acids: CASSPGREGTGELFF. The CDR3 DNA is TGTGCTAGCAGCCCCGGCAGGGAGGGAACCGGGGAGCTGTTTTTT.

This clone showed up just a few times. The V gene is TRBV4-2, the J gene TRBJ2-1, with 15 positions matching TRBD2. The V and J ends lost 0 bases and 5 bases, in that order; junction bases with no gene match: 8. Germline V lookup: CDR1 LGHNA, CDR2 YNFKEQ. The CDR3 is made up of 19 amino acids. The CDR3, as DNA: TGTGCCAGCAGCCAAGATTGGACTAGCGGGGGGGCTATTCACAATGAGCAGTTCTTC. Translation gives CASSQDWTSGGAIHNEQFF.